These T cell receptor beta chains were read from a single sample in a study of CD8 T cells in Susac syndrome. TCRdb processed the immunoSEQ multiplex PCR reads anew with MiXCR; each CDR3 protein has one entry. The sample shows about 440,000 distinct CDR3 sequences, more than 70% of them seen only once. Material: CD8+ T cells from PBMCs. These receptors were collected from a human donor with multiple sclerosis. Both conserved end residues are part of each CDR3. The order of the fields is V gene, J gene, CDR3 protein.

TRBV2	TRBJ1-1	CASSNSGQYNTEAFF
TRBV7-9	TRBJ2-1	CASSLVREPYNEQFF
TRBV27	TRBJ2-1	CASSVTSGRPNNEQFF
TRBV7-6	TRBJ2-7	CASSLEAGAREQYF
TRBV2	TRBJ2-2	CASSGANTGELFF
TRBV21-1	TRBJ1-1	CASTSFLAEDTEAFF
TRBV30	TRBJ2-7	CAWSVDGYEQYF
TRBV4-1	TRBJ1-2	CASSQGQFNYGYTF
TRBV7-6	TRBJ2-7	CASSLGGLYSYEQYF
TRBV27	TRBJ2-7	CAVGPTGRHYEQYF
TRBV29-1	TRBJ2-5	CSVALTNEGETQYF
TRBV12-3/TRBV12-4	TRBJ1-1	CASSEGGEAFF
TRBV12-3/TRBV12-4	TRBJ2-1	CASKWTGGNEQFF
TRBV6-5	TRBJ2-5	CASSYSTQETQYF